These 6 T cell receptor beta chains were all obtained from the same sample, sequenced in a study of blood T cell repertoires in COVID-19. TCRdb keeps only in-frame clones here, not all; method: immunoSEQ multiplex PCR. Found here are 100,000 to 150,000 clones, approximately 83% of them singletons; the top ten hold 10% to 15%. Sequenced input: peripheral blood. The receptor set was obtained from a man in his 60s with acute or convalescent COVID-19.

The rearrangement joins TRBV28 to TRBJ1-1, with a possible D match to TRBD1 (6 bases). Per the germline V gene, CDR1 is MDHEN and CDR2 is SYDVKM. The CDR3 covers 13 residues. The V and J ends lost 7 bases and 5 bases respectively, with 14 bases between them. This CDR3 is CASKPVRGTEAFF. The CDR3 DNA sequence: TGTGCCAGCAAGCCTGTCAGGGGTACTGAAGCTTTCTTT.

The gene calls are TRBV4-2 and TRBJ1-2, with unresolved D. The CDR3 spans 18 residues. Trimming removed 1 base at V and 2 bases at J, with 20 bases between. CDR1 is LGHNA and CDR2 is YNFKEQ in the germline V gene. Written as DNA, the CDR3 is TGTGCCAGCAGCCAAGCTCAGGCGGGCGCCATACCGAACTATGGCTACACCTTC. Its protein is CASSQAQAGAIPNYGYTF.

The chain has TRBV5-1 and TRBJ2-7; TRBD1 matches at 8 bases. Germline V gene lookup returns CDR1 SGHRS and CDR2 YFSETQ. This CDR3 is built from 18 residues. With V trimmed by 0 bases and J by 2 bases, 13 bases remained unmatched. The CDR3 reads CASSLGAGGSSMAYEQYF. The CDR3 bases are TGCGCCAGCAGCTTGGGGGCAGGGGGCTCATCAATGGCCTACGAGCAGTACTTC.

This clone was seen many times. The J gene is TRBJ1-1, the V gene TRBV28, with D unclear. Germline CDR1 is MDHEN and CDR2 is SYDVKM. The CDR3 loop spans 15 amino acids. V was trimmed by 7 bases and J by 5 bases, leaving 20 bases between them. The CDR3 region is CASTLAGVRGTEAFF. The CDR3 coding sequence is TGTGCCAGCACCCTAGCTGGGGTGCGAGGAACTGAAGCTTTCTTT.

The rearrangement joins TRBV3-1 (or the pseudogene TRBV3-2) to TRBJ2-7; D unresolved. Germline values: CDR1 LGHDT, CDR2 YNNKEL (reference sequence). CDR3 length: 14 residues. V lost 1 base and J 3 bases, leaving 10 bases between the germline ends. The CDR3 is CASSQGGSLYEQYF. The CDR3 DNA reads as TGTGCCAGCAGCCAAGGCGGTAGCCTCTACGAGCAGTACTTC.

This clone was found a few times. The gene calls are TRBV6-5 and TRBJ1-5; possible D gene TRBD1, 6 bases. CDR1 is MNHEY, CDR2 SVGAGI, per germline. The CDR3 loop spans 13 amino acids. V was trimmed by 4 bases and J by 7 bases, leaving 11 bases between them. The CDR3 spells CASSSRGGQPQHF. DNA of the CDR3: TGTGCCAGCAGTTCCAGGGGTGGGCAGCCCCAGCATTTT.